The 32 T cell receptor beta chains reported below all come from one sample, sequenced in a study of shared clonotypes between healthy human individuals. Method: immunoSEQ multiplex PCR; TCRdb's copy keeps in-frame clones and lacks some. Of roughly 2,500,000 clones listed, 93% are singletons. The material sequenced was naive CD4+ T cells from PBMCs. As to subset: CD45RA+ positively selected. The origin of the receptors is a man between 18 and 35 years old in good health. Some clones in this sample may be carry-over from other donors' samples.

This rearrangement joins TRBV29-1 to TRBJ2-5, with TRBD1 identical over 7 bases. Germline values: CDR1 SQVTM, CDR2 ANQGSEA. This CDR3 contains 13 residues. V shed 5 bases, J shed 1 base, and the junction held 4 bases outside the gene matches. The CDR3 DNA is TGCAGCGTTTCACGACAGGGCCAAGAGACCCAGTACTTC. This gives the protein CSVSRQGQETQYF.

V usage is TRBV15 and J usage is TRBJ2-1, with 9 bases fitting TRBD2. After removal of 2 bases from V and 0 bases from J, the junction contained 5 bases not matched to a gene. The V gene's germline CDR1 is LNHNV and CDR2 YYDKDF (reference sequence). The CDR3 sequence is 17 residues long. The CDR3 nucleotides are TGTGCCACCAGCAGAATTAGCGGGAGCCCCTCCTACAATGAGCAGTTCTTC. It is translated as CATSRISGSPSYNEQFF.

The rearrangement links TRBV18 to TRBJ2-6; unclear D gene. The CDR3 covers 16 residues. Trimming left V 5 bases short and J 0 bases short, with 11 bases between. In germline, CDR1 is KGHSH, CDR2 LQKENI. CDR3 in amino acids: CASSSAIFSGANVLTF. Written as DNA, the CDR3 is TGTGCCAGCTCATCTGCGATATTCTCTGGGGCCAACGTCCTGACTTTC. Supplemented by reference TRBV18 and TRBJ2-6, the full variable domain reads NAGVMQNPRHLVRRRGQEARLRCSPMKGHSHVYWYRQLPEEGLKFMVYLQKENIIDESGMPKERFSAEFPKEGPSILRIQQVVRGDSAAYFCASSSAIFSGANVLTFGAGSRLTVL.

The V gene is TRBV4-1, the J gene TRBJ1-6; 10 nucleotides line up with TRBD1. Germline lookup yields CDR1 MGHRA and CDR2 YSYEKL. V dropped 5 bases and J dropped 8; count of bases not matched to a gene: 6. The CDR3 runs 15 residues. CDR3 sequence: CASSKTGTGDSPLHF. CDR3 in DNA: TGCGCCAGCAGCAAAACCGGGACAGGGGATTCACCCCTCCACTTT.

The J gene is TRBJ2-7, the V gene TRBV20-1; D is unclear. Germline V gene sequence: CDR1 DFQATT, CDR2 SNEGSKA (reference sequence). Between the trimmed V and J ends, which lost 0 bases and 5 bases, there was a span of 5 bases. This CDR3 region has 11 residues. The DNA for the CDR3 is TGCAGTGCTAGAGATTCGGACGAGCAGTACTTC. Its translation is CSARDSDEQYF.

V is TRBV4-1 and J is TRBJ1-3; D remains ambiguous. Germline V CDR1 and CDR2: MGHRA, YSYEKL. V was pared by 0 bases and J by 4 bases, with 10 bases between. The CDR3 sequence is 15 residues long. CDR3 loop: CASSQDLPGGNTIYF. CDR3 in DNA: TGCGCCAGCAGCCAAGATCTCCCGGGAGGAAACACCATATATTTT.

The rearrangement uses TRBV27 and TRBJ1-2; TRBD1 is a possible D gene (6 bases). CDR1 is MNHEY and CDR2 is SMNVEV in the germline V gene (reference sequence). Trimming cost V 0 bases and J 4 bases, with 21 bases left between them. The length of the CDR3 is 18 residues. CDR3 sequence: CASSLSRVGGPEPYGYTF. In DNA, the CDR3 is TGTGCCAGCAGTTTATCAAGGGTAGGGGGGCCGGAGCCCTATGGCTACACCTTC.

CDR3 DNA: TGTGCCAGCAGTTTACCCTTGGGGGGCCCCGGGGAGCTGTTTTTT. Translated: CASSLPLGGPGELFF. The gene calls are TRBV28 and TRBJ2-2; D is tentatively TRBD1 or TRBD2 (6 bases each). V lost 2 bases and J lost 6, with 13 bases in between. Germline lookup yields CDR1 MDHEN and CDR2 SYDVKM. The CDR3 contains 15 residues.

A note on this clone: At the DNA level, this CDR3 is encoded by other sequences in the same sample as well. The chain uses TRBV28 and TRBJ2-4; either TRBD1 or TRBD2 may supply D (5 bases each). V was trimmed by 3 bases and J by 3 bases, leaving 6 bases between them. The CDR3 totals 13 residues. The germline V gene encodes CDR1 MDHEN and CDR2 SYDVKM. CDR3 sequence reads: CASSLGVKNIQYF. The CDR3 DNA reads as TGTGCCAGCAGTTTGGGGGTCAAAAACATTCAGTACTTC.

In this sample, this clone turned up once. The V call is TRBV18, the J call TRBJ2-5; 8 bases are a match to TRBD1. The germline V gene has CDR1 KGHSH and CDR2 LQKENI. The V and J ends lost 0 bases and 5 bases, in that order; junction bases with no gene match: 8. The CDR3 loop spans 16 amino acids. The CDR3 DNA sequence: TGTGCCAGCTCACCACCCCTTTACAGGGGGGTCGAGACCCAGTACTTC. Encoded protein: CASSPPLYRGVETQYF.

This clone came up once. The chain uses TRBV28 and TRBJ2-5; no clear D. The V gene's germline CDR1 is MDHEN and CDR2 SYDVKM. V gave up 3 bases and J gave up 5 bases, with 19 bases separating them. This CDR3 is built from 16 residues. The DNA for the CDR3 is TGTGCCAGCAGTTTCTCGCTAAGTAACCGACGGGAGACCCAGTACTTC. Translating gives CASSFSLSNRRETQYF.

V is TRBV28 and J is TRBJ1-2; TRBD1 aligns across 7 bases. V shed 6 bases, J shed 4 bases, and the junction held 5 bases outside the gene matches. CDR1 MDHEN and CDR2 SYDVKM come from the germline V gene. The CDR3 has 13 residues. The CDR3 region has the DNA TGTGCCAGCAGCCAATACAGGGGCTATGGCTACACCTTC. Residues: CASSQYRGYGYTF.

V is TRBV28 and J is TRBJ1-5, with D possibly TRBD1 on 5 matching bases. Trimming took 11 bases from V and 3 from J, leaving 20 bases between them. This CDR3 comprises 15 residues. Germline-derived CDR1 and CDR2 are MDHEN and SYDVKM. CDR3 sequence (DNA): TGTGCCTCGGCGGGGCAGTATCATAACAATCAGCCCCAGCATTTT. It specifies CASAGQYHNNQPQHF.

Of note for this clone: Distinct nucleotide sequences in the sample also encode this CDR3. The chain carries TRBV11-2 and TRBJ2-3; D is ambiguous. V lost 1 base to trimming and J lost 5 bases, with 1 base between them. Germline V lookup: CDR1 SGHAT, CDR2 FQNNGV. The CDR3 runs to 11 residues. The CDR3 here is CASSLVDTQYF. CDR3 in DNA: TGTGCCAGCAGCTTAGTAGATACGCAGTATTTT.

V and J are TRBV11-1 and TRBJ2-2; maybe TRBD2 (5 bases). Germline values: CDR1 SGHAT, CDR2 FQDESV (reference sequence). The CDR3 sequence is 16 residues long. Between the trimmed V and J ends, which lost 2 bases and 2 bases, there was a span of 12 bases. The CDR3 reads CASSLITSGNTGELFF. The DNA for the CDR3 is TGTGCCAGCAGCTTAATCACTTCGGGAAACACCGGGGAGCTGTTTTTT.

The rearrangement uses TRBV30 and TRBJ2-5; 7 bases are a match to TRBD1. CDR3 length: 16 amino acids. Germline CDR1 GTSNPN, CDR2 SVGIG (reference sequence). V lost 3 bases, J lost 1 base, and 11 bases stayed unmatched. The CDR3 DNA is TGTGCCTGGAGCTCGTTTCTTGGGACAGCCCAAGAGACCCAGTACTTC. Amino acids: CAWSSFLGTAQETQYF.

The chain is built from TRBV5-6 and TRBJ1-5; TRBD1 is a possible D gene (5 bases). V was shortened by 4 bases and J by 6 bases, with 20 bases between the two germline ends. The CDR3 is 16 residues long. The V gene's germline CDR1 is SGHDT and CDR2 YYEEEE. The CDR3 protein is CASSAGRGRLGQPQHF. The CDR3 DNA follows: TGTGCCAGCAGCGCCGGGAGGGGACGATTGGGTCAGCCCCAGCATTTT.

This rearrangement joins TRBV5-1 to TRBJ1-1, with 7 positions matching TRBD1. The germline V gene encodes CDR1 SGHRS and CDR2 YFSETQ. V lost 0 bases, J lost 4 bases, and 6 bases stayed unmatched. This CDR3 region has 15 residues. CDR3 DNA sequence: TGCGCCAGCAGCTTGGCGCAGGGGGGGAGCACTGAAGCTTTCTTT. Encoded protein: CASSLAQGGSTEAFF.

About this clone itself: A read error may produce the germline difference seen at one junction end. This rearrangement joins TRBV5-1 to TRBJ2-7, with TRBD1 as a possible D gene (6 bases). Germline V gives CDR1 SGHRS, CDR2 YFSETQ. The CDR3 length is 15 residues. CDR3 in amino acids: CASSSCWTASCEQYF. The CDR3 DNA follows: TGCGCCAGCAGCTCGTGTTGGACAGCGTCCTGCGAGCAGTACTTC.

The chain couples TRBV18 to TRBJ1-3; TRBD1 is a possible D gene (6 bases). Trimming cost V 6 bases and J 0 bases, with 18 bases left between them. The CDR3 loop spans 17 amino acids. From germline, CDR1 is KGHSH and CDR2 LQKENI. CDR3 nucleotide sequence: TGTGCCAGCTCTCAAGAGTCAGGGGCCCACTCTGGAAACACCATATATTTT. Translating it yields CASSQESGAHSGNTIYF.

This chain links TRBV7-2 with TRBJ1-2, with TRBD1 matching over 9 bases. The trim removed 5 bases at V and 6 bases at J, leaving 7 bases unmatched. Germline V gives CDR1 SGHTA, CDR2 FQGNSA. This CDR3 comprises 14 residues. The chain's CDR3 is CASSIRQGVDGYTF. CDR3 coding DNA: TGTGCCAGCAGCATCCGACAGGGGGTGGATGGCTACACCTTC.

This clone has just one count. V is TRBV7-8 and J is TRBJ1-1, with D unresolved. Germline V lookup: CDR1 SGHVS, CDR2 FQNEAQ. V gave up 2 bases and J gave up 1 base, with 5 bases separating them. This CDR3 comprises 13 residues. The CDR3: CASSLPGNTEAFF. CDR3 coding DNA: TGTGCCAGCAGCTTACCAGGGAACACTGAAGCTTTCTTT.

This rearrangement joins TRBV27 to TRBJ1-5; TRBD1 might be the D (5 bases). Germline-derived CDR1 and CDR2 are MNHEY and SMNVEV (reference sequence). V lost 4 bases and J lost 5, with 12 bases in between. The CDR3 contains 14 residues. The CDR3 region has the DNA TGTGCCAGCAGTTCCAGGGTAGGGGATCAGCCCCAGCATTTT. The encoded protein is CASSSRVGDQPQHF.

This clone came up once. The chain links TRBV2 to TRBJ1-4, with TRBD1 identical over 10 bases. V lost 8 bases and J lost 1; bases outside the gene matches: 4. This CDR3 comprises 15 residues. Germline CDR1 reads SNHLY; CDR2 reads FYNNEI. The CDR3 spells CASRDRGLTNEKLFF. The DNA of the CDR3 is TGTGCCAGCCGGGACAGGGGATTAACTAATGAAAAACTGTTTTTT.

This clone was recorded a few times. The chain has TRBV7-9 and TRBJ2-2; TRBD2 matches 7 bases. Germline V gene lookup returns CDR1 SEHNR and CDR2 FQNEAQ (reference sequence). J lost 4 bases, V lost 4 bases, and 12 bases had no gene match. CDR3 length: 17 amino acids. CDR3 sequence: CASSSTSGGGGTGELFF. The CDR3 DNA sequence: TGTGCCAGCAGCTCCACCTCGGGGGGAGGAGGCACCGGGGAGCTGTTTTTT.

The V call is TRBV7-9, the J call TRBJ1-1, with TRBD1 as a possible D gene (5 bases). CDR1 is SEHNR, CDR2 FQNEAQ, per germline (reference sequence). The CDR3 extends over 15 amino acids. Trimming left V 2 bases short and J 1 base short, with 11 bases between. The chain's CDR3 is CASSLRGVANTEAFF. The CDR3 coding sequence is TGTGCCAGCAGCTTAAGAGGGGTCGCGAACACTGAAGCTTTCTTT.

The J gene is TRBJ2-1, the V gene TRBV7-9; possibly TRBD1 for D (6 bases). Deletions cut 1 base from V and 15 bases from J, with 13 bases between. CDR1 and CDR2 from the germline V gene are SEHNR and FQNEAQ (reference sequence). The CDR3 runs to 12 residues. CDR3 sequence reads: CASSLVQGRRFF. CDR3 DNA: TGTGCCAGCAGCTTAGTGCAGGGGAGAAGGTTCTTC.

CDR3 region: CASMVTSGRSGELFF. The CDR3 bases are TGTGCCAGCATGGTGACTAGCGGTAGATCCGGGGAGCTGTTTTTT. The V call is TRBV6-5, the J call TRBJ2-2, with 9 bases identical to TRBD2. Germline CDR1 and CDR2: MNHEY and SVGAGI. V was pared by 7 bases and J by 6 bases, with 9 bases of the junction left unmatched. The CDR3 sequence is 15 residues long.

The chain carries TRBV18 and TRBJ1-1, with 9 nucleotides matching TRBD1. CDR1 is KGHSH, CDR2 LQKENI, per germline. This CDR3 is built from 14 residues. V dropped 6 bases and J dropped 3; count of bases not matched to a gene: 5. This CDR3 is CASSRGQGHTEAFF. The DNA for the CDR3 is TGTGCCAGCTCCCGGGGACAGGGCCACACTGAAGCTTTCTTT.

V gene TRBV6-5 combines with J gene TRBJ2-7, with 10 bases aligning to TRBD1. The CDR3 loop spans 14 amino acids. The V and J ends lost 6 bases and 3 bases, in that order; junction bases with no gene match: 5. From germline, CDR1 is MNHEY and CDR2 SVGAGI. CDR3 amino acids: CASRAGTGVYEQYF. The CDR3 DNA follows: TGTGCCAGCAGAGCCGGGACAGGGGTCTACGAGCAGTACTTC.

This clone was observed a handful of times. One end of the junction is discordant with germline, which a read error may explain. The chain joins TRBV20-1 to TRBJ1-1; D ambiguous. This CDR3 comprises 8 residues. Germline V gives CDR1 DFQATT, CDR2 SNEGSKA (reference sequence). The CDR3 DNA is TGCAGTGCCACTAAAGCTTTCTTT. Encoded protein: CSATKAFF.

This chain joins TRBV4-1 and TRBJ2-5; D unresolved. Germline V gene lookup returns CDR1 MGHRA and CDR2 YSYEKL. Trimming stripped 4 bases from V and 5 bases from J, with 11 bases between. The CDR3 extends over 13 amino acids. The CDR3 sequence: CASSLTLGETQYF. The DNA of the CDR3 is TGCGCCAGCAGCCTGACCCTAGGGGAGACCCAGTACTTC.